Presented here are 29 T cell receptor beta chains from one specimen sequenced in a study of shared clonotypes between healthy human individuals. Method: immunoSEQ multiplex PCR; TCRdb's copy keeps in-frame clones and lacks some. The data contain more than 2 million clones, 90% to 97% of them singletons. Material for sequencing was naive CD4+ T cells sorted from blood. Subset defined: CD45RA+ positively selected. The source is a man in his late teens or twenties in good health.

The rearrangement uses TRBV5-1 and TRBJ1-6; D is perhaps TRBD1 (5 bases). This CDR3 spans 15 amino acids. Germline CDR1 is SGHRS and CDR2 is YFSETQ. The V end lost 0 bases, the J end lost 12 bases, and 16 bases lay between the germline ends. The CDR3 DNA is TGCGCCAGCAGCTTGGCCGGCGGTGAGGGGTTACCCCTCCACTTT. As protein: CASSLAGGEGLPLHF.

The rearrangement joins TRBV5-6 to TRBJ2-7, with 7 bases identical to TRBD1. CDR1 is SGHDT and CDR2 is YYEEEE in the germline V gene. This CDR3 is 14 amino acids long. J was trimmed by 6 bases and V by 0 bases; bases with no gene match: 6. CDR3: CASSLGVRGTEQYF. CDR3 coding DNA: TGTGCCAGCAGCTTGGGGGTCAGGGGGACCGAGCAGTACTTC.

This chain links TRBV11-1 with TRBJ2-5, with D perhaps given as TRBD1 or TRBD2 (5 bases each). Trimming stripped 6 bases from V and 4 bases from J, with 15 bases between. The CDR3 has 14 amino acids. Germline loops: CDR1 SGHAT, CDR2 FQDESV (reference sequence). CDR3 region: CASRPTGAGETQYF. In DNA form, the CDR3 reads TGTGCCAGCAGGCCAACCGGGGCTGGAGAGACCCAGTACTTC.

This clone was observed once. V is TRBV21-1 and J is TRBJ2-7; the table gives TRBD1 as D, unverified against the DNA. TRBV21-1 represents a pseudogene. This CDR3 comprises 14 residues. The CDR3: CASRSSHVSTGAYF. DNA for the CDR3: TGTGCCAGCAGGTCGTCTCACGTTTCGACAGGAGCATACTTC.

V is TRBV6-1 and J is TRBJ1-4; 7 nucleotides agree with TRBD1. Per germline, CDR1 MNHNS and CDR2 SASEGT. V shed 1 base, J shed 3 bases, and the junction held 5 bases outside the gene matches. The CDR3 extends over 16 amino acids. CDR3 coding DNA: TGTGCCAGCAGTGAAGTACAGGGGCCCCCTAATGAAAAACTGTTTTTT. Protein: CASSEVQGPPNEKLFF.

The CDR3 sequence is CASSREPGRGGNTIYF. The CDR3 region has the DNA TGCGCCAGCAGCCGGGAACCGGGCCGAGGTGGAAACACCATATATTTT. The gene calls are TRBV5-1 and TRBJ1-3; D ambiguous. Trimming left V 4 bases short and J 3 bases short, with 17 bases between. The CDR3 runs 16 residues. Per germline, CDR1 SGHRS and CDR2 YFSETQ.

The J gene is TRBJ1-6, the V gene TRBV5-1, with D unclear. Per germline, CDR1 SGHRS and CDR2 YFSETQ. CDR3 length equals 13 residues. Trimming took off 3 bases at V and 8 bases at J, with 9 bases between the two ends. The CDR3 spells CASSSIRDSPLHF. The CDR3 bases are TGCGCCAGCAGCTCGATCCGGGATTCACCCCTCCACTTT.

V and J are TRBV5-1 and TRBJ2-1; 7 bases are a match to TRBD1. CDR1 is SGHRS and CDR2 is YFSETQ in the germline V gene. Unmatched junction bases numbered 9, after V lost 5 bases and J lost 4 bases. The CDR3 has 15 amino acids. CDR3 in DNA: TGCGCCAGCAGGCTAGAACAGGGGCTTTACAATGAGCAGTTCTTC. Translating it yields CASRLEQGLYNEQFF.

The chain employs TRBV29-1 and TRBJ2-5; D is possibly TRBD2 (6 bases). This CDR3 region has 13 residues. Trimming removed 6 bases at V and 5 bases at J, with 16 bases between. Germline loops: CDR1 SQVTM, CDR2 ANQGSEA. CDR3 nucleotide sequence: TGCAGCGTGGTGGGACTCCTCGGGGAGACCCAGTACTTC. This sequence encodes CSVVGLLGETQYF.

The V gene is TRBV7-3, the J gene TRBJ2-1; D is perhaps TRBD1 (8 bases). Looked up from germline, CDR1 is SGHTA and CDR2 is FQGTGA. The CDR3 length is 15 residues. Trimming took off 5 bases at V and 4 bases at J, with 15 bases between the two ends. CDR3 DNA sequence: TGTGCCAGCAGCAACGACAGGGGAGGGTACAATGAGCAGTTCTTC. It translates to CASSNDRGGYNEQFF.

As DNA, the CDR3 is TGTGCCAGCTCACCTGGTCAGGGGGGTTACTACGAGCAGTACTTC. The encoded protein is CASSPGQGGYYEQYF. This chain joins TRBV18 and TRBJ2-7; possibly TRBD1 for D (7 bases). The CDR3 totals 15 residues. V lost 3 bases, J lost 3 bases, and 15 bases lay in between. CDR1 and CDR2 (germline): KGHSH, LQKENI.

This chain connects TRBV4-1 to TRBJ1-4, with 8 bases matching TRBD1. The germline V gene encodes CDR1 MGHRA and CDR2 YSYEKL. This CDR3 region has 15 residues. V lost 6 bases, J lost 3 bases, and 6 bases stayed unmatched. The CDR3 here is CASSPGQVPNEKLFF. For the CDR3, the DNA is TGCGCCAGCAGTCCGGGACAGGTTCCTAATGAAAAACTGTTTTTT.

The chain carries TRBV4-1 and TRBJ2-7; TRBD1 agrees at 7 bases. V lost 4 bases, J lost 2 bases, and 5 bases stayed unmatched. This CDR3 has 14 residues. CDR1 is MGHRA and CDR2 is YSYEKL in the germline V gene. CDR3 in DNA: TGCGCCAGCAGCCCACCCGGACAGGCCTACGAGCAGTACTTC. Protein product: CASSPPGQAYEQYF.

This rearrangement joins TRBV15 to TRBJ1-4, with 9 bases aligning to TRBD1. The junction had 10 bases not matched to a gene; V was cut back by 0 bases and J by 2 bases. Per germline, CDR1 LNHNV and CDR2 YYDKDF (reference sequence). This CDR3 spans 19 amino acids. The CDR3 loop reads CATSRDRTGDLLTNEKLFF. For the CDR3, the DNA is TGTGCCACCAGCAGAGATAGGACAGGGGACCTTCTGACTAATGAAAAACTGTTTTTT.

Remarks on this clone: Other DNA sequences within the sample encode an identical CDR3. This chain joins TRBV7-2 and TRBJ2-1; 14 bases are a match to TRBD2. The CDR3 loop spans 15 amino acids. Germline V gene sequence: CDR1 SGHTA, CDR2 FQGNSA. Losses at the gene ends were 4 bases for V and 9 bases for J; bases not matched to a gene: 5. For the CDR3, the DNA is TGTGCCAGCAGCTCGGGACTAGCGGGAGCGGGTGAGCAGTTCTTC. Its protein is CASSSGLAGAGEQFF.

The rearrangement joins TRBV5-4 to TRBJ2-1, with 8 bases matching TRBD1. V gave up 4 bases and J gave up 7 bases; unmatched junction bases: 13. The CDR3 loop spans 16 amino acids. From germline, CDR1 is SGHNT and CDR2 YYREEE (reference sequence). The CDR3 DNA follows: TGTGCCAGCAGCACCCGACAGGGGACAGTCAGGAATGAGCAGTTCTTC. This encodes CASSTRQGTVRNEQFF.

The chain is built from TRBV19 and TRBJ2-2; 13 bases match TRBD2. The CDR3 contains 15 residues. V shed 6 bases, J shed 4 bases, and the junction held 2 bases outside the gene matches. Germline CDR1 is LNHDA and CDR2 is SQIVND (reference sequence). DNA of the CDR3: TGTGCCAGTAGGACTAGCGGGAGGATCACCGGGGAGCTGTTTTTT. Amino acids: CASRTSGRITGELFF.

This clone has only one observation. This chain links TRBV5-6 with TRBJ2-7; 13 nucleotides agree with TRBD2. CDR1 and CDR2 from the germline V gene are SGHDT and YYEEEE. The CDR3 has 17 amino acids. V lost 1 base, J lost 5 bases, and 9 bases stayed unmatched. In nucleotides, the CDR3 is TGTGCCAGCAGCTTGAAGTTCGGACTAGCGGGAGTAAACGAGCAGTACTTC. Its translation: CASSLKFGLAGVNEQYF.

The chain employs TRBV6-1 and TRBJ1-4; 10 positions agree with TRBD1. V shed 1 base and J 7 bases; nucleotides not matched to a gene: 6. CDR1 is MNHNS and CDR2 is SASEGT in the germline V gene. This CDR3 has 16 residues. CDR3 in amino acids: CASSEGGTGVFEKLFF. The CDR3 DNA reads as TGTGCCAGCAGTGAAGGGGGGACAGGGGTATTTGAAAAACTGTTTTTT.

The CDR3 is CAISAGDNEETQYF. CDR3 DNA: TGTGCCATCAGTGCCGGGGATAATGAAGAGACCCAGTACTTC. V gene TRBV10-3 combines with J gene TRBJ2-5; D is possibly TRBD2 (5 bases). CDR3 length: 14 amino acids. The V gene's germline CDR1 is ENHRY and CDR2 SYGVKD. V was trimmed by 4 bases and J by 3 bases, leaving 12 bases between them.

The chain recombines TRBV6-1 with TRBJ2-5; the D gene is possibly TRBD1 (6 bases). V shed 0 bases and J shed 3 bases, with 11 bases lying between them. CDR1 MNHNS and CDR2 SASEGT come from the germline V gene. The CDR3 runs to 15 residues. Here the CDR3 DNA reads TGTGCCAGCAGTGAAGCGAGGGGGAAGGAAGAGACCCAGTACTTC. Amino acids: CASSEARGKEETQYF.

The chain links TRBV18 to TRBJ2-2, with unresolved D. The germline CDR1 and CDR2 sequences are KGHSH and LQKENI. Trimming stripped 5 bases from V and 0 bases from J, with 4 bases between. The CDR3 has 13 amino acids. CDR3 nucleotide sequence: TGTGCCAGCTCAAGGGCGAACACCGGGGAGCTGTTTTTT. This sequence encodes CASSRANTGELFF.

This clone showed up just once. The CDR3 DNA reads TGTGCCAGCAGCGAGGGGGCTAGCGGAGGGCGGGAGCAGTTCTTC. Amino acids: CASSEGASGGREQFF. J is TRBJ2-1 and V is TRBV7-6; D possibly uses TRBD1 or TRBD2 (7 bases each). The CDR3 loop spans 15 amino acids. Per the germline V gene, CDR1 is SGHVS and CDR2 is FNYEAQ. The ends were cut back, 5 bases at V and 10 bases at J, with 21 bases in the middle.

CDR3 amino acids: CASSPNYLGDLGTGELFF. CDR3 DNA sequence: TGTGCCAGCAGCCCCAACTACTTAGGGGATTTGGGGACCGGGGAGCTGTTTTTT. The V call is TRBV28, the J call TRBJ2-2; a weak D match, TRBD1 (5 bases). Looked up from germline, CDR1 is MDHEN and CDR2 is SYDVKM. This CDR3 is built from 18 residues. V gave up 6 bases and J gave up 5 bases, with 25 bases separating them.

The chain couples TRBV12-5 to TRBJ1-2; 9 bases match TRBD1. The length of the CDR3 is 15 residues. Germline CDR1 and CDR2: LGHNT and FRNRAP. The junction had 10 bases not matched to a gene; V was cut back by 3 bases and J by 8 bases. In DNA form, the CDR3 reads TGTGCTAGTGGTTTTCCCCCGGGGACAGGGCGCGGCTACACCTTC. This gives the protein CASGFPPGTGRGYTF.

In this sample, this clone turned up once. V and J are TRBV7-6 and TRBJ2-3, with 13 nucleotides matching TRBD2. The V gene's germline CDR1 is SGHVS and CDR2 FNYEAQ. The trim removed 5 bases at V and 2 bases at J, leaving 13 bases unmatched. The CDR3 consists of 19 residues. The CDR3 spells CASSLLSGTSGVNTDTQYF. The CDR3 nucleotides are TGTGCCAGCAGCCTCCTATCCGGGACTAGCGGGGTTAACACAGATACGCAGTATTTT.

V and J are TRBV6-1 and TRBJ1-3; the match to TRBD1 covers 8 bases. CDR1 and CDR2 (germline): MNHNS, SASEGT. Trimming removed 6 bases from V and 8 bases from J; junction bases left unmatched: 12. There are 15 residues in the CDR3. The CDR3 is CASRGGQGRFDTIYF. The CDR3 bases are TGTGCCAGCAGGGGCGGACAGGGAAGGTTTGACACCATATATTTT.

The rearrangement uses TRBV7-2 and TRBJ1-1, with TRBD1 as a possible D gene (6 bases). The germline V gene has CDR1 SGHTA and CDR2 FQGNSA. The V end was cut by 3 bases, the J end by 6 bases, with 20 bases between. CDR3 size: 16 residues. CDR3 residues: CASSFRMQGRNAEAFF. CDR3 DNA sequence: TGTGCCAGCAGCTTCCGAATGCAGGGGAGAAATGCTGAAGCTTTCTTT.

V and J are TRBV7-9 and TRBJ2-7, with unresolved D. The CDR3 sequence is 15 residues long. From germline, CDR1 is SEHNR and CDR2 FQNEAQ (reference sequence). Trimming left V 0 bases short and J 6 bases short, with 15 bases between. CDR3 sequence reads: CASSLANPYTLEQYF. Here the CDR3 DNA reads TGTGCCAGCAGCTTAGCTAATCCCTACACCCTCGAGCAGTACTTC.